Below, 30 T cell receptor beta chains from the same sample are listed, as sequenced in a study of T cell repertoires in cytomegalovirus infection. TCRdb ran MiXCR on the reads and lists one entry per CDR3 protein. The sample has some 240,000 distinct CDR3 sequences, approximately 17% seen once. Specimen: CD8+ T cells from PBMCs. Every receptor here comes from a human donor in good health (CMV status not recorded). Some clones in this sample may be carry-over from other donors' samples.

This clonotype was seen many times. V gene TRBV15 combines with J gene TRBJ2-7; TRBD2 matches 8 bases. CDR1 and CDR2 (germline): LNHNV, YYDKDF (reference sequence). The CDR3 is made up of 19 amino acids. Trimming at V came to 1 base and at J to 1 base, leaving 15 bases not matched to a gene. CDR3 bases: TGTGCCACCAGCAGAGGATACGGGACTAGGGAAAGTGAATCCTACGAGCAGTACTTC. Translated: CATSRGYGTRESESYEQYF.

This clonotype was observed many times. The V and J genes are TRBV12-3 or TRBV12-4 and TRBJ2-5, with 9 bases fitting TRBD2. The CDR3 consists of 18 residues. Losses at the gene ends were 5 bases for V and 3 bases for J; bases not matched to a gene: 16. CDR3 protein: CASSLSGGNPIKKETQYF. CDR3 in DNA: TGTGCCAGCAGTCTCAGCGGGGGGAACCCCATAAAGAAAGAGACCCAGTACTTC.

This clonotype was counted at least ten times. The rearrangement uses TRBV28 and TRBJ1-6; D not certain. V lost 3 bases and J lost 8, with 5 bases in between. Germline loops: CDR1 MDHEN, CDR2 SYDVKM. The CDR3 length is 12 residues. The CDR3 loop reads CASSFVDSPLHF. The CDR3 DNA follows: TGTGCCAGCAGTTTCGTCGATTCACCCCTCCACTTT.

This clonotype was seen more than once but under ten times. V gene TRBV19 combines with J gene TRBJ2-2; TRBD1 matches at 7 bases. This CDR3 region has 15 residues. Trimming took 6 bases from V and 8 from J; bases not matched to a gene: 12. The germline V gene encodes CDR1 LNHDA and CDR2 SQIVND (reference sequence). The CDR3 DNA follows: TGTGCCAGTAGCGCAGGGACAGCCTCTTTGGGGGAGCTGTTTTTT. This codes for CASSAGTASLGELFF.

The chain recombines TRBV27 with TRBJ1-1; D ambiguous. With 5 bases removed from V and 1 base from J, the gap between germline ends came to 11 bases. This CDR3 has 14 amino acids. The germline V gene has CDR1 MNHEY and CDR2 SMNVEV (reference sequence). The CDR3 reads CASSPSNWNTEAFF. Written as DNA, the CDR3 is TGTGCCAGCAGTCCCTCCAATTGGAACACTGAAGCTTTCTTT.

This clonotype was found many times. This chain links TRBV7-8 with TRBJ2-7, with 9 bases identical to TRBD2. The length of the CDR3 is 16 residues. The V gene end was trimmed by 4 bases and the J gene end by 6 bases; junction bases not matched to a gene: 13. Germline-derived CDR1 and CDR2 are SGHVS and FQNEAQ. The CDR3 region has the DNA TGTGCCAGCAGCTCAACCTCCGGGACTAGCTTTGGCGAGCAGTACTTC. This encodes CASSSTSGTSFGEQYF.

This clonotype was seen ten or more times. The chain joins TRBV27 to TRBJ1-2, with D tentatively TRBD1 (5 bases). The CDR3 runs 13 residues. Germline CDR1 is MNHEY and CDR2 is SMNVEV (reference sequence). Deletions cut 7 bases from V and 4 bases from J, with 13 bases between. The CDR3 loop reads CASKTGGGYGYTF. The CDR3 region has the DNA TGTGCCAGCAAAACCGGGGGAGGCTATGGCTACACCTTC.

In its sample, this clonotype was seen a few times. This chain links TRBV29-1 with TRBJ2-2; D is unresolved. Germline V gene sequence: CDR1 SQVTM, CDR2 ANQGSEA. Trimming stripped 4 bases from V and 4 bases from J, with 4 bases between. The CDR3 length is 11 residues. This chain's CDR3 is CSVGGTGELFF. DNA of the CDR3: TGCAGCGTTGGCGGCACCGGGGAGCTGTTTTTT.

Here the CDR3 reads CASRPAPGRTDTQYF. The DNA of the CDR3 is TGTGCCAGCAGACCGGCCCCAGGTCGTACAGATACGCAGTATTTT. This chain uses TRBV4-2 with TRBJ2-3; D gene ambiguous. The CDR3 spans 15 residues. The germline V and J ends were trimmed by 6 bases and 3 bases, with 16 bases remaining between them. Germline CDR1 LGHNA, CDR2 YNFKEQ.

The chain employs TRBV29-1 and TRBJ2-3; 10 nucleotides align to TRBD1. The CDR3 covers 14 residues. After removal of 4 bases from V and 6 bases from J, the junction contained 7 bases not matched to a gene. The germline CDR1 and CDR2 sequences are SQVTM and ANQGSEA. The CDR3 region is CSVVGTGDWDTQYF. The CDR3 DNA follows: TGCAGCGTTGTTGGGACAGGGGACTGGGATACGCAGTATTTT.

This sequence joins TRBV27 and TRBJ1-1; D gene ambiguous. CDR1 and CDR2 (germline): MNHEY, SMNVEV (reference sequence). V lost 4 bases to trimming and J lost 4 bases, with 19 bases between them. The CDR3 extends over 16 amino acids. CDR3 DNA: TGTGCCAGCAGTTCTCACGGATCGGGCGAAGGCACTGAAGCTTTCTTT. Protein product: CASSSHGSGEGTEAFF.

This clonotype has ten or more counts. J is TRBJ1-1 and V is TRBV7-9, with 9 bases lining up with TRBD1. The germline V gene encodes CDR1 SEHNR and CDR2 FQNEAQ (reference sequence). The CDR3 spans 17 residues. Trimming cost V 4 bases and J 1 base; bases outside gene matches: 10. The CDR3 nucleotides are TGTGCCAGCAGCTCCTTGGACAGGGGACGATGGAACACTGAAGCTTTCTTT. Translated: CASSSLDRGRWNTEAFF.

The chain recombines TRBV12-3 or TRBV12-4 with TRBJ1-5, with 10 bases that match TRBD1. The ends lost 6 bases at V and 0 bases at J; junction bases unmatched: 11. The CDR3 has 18 residues. The CDR3 protein is CASRRQGAAEYSNQPQHF. The CDR3 DNA reads TGTGCCAGCAGACGACAGGGGGCCGCCGAATATAGCAATCAGCCCCAGCATTTT.

The V call is TRBV7-8, the J call TRBJ2-7, with D unclear. Trimming took 0 bases from V and 5 from J, leaving 23 bases between them. Germline CDR1 and CDR2: SGHVS and FQNEAQ. There are 18 residues in the CDR3. The CDR3 sequence: CASSLASNRRAYGNEQYF. As DNA, the CDR3 is TGTGCCAGCAGCTTAGCCTCAAATCGAAGGGCCTATGGGAACGAGCAGTACTTC.

The chain recombines TRBV7-9 with TRBJ2-7; D possibly uses TRBD1 or TRBD2 (5 bases each). Trimming left V 3 bases short and J 3 bases short, with 18 bases between. Germline V gene lookup returns CDR1 SEHNR and CDR2 FQNEAQ (reference sequence). This CDR3 has 16 residues. The chain's CDR3 is CASSFDFTGASYEQYF. The CDR3 coding sequence is TGTGCCAGCAGCTTCGATTTTACCGGGGCCAGCTACGAGCAGTACTTC.

In this sample, this clonotype turned up many times. The rearrangement uses TRBV7-2 and TRBJ2-1; D gene ambiguous. V was cut by 3 bases and J by 7 bases, with 7 bases left in between. The germline V gene has CDR1 SGHTA and CDR2 FQGNSA. This CDR3 is 12 amino acids long. The CDR3, as DNA: TGTGCCAGCAGCTTTGTGTTTAATGAGCAGTTCTTC. It codes for CASSFVFNEQFF. The variable domain in full, with the rest retrieved from reference TRBV7-2 and TRBJ2-1, is GAGVSQSPSNKVTEKGKDVELRCDPISGHTALYWYRQSLGQGLEFLIYFQGNSAPDKSGLPSDRFSAERTGGSVSTLTIQRTQQEDSAVYLCASSFVFNEQFFGPGTRLTVL.

This clonotype was recorded many times. The chain employs TRBV7-2 and TRBJ1-1; possibly TRBD1 for D (5 bases). The V end lost 3 bases, the J end lost 0 bases, and 14 bases lay between the germline ends. Germline CDR1 SGHTA, CDR2 FQGNSA. This CDR3 is built from 16 residues. DNA of the CDR3: TGTGCCAGCAGCTTTTGGGGGTTTCAAATGAACACTGAAGCTTTCTTT. Protein: CASSFWGFQMNTEAFF.

This clonotype was seen many times. This chain links TRBV6-2 or TRBV6-3 with TRBJ1-3; no definite D call. The length of the CDR3 is 16 residues. Germline values: CDR1 MNHEY, CDR2 SVGEGT. Trimming shortened V by 0 bases and J by 0 bases, and 9 bases separated the two germline ends. The CDR3 loop reads CASSYSSQRSGNTIYF. The CDR3, as DNA: TGTGCCAGCAGTTACTCGTCACAGCGCTCTGGAAACACCATATATTTT.

The rearrangement links TRBV20-1 to TRBJ1-1; TRBD1 matches at 7 bases. The V and J ends lost 4 bases and 0 bases, in that order; junction bases with no gene match: 5. CDR1 is DFQATT and CDR2 is SNEGSKA in the germline V gene (reference sequence). The CDR3 is 14 amino acids. CDR3 in DNA: TGCAGTGCTACCAGGGGGATCATGAACACTGAAGCTTTCTTT. Translation: CSATRGIMNTEAFF.

The genes are TRBV6-2 or TRBV6-3 and TRBJ2-6, with 9 bases identical to TRBD1. Trimming at V came to 2 bases and at J to 3 bases, leaving 11 bases not matched to a gene. Germline V CDR1 and CDR2: MNHEY, SVGEGT. The CDR3 spans 19 residues. The CDR3 DNA is TGTGCCAGCAGTTACCGCCGGGACAGGGAAAGGAGTGGGGCCAACGTCCTGACTTTC. Protein product: CASSYRRDRERSGANVLTF.

There are many counts of this clonotype. V is TRBV4-1 and J is TRBJ1-1, with D possibly matching TRBD1 (6 bases). The germline CDR1 and CDR2 sequences are MGHRA and YSYEKL. The length of the CDR3 is 15 residues. The V and J ends lost 2 bases and 0 bases respectively, with 10 bases between them. This CDR3 is CASSQQDRMNTEAFF. As DNA, the CDR3 is TGCGCCAGCAGCCAACAGGACAGAATGAACACTGAAGCTTTCTTT.

This chain uses TRBV7-2 with TRBJ2-7, with 7 bases aligning to TRBD1. The CDR3 runs 14 residues. Germline V CDR1 and CDR2: SGHTA, FQGNSA. Trimming removed 5 bases from V and 3 bases from J; junction bases left unmatched: 7. Written as DNA, the CDR3 is TGTGCCAGCAGCGCCTGGGACAGACTCTACGAGCAGTACTTC. This translates into CASSAWDRLYEQYF.

This clonotype came up many times. V usage is TRBV6-2 or TRBV6-3 and J usage is TRBJ1-1; D may be TRBD1 (6 bases). Germline V CDR1 and CDR2: MNHEY, SVGEGT. V was cut by 7 bases and J by 3 bases, with 18 bases left in between. This CDR3 contains 15 residues. The CDR3 spells CASTPPRGAYTEAFF. The CDR3 bases are TGTGCCAGCACCCCCCCTCGGGGGGCGTACACTGAAGCTTTCTTT.

This clonotype was counted between two and nine times. The rearrangement joins TRBV4-1 to TRBJ2-3; TRBD2 might be the D (7 bases). This CDR3 region has 16 residues. The germline V gene encodes CDR1 MGHRA and CDR2 YSYEKL. The ends were cut back, 5 bases at V and 1 base at J, with 16 bases in the middle. The CDR3 reads CASSLGGAGGTDTQYF. CDR3 DNA sequence: TGCGCCAGCAGCTTGGGGGGGGCCGGTGGCACAGATACGCAGTATTTT.

This chain links TRBV13 with TRBJ2-1, with a possible D match to TRBD1 (8 bases). From germline, CDR1 is PRHDT and CDR2 FYEKMQ (reference sequence). This CDR3 is built from 20 residues. V shed 4 bases and J shed 0 bases, with 25 bases lying between them. CDR3 DNA sequence: TGTGCCAGCAGCTCTCCCCCGGACAGGGAGGGCACAATCTCCTACAATGAGCAGTTCTTC. This encodes CASSSPPDREGTISYNEQFF.

This clonotype was found many times. This chain links TRBV20-1 with TRBJ2-7; TRBD1 or TRBD2 may be the D gene (7 bases each). Germline V CDR1 and CDR2: DFQATT, SNEGSKA (reference sequence). V was cut by 0 bases and J by 3 bases, with 15 bases left in between. This CDR3 comprises 15 residues. The CDR3 region has the DNA TGCAGTGCTAGAGATACAGGGGAGGGGGTCTACGAGCAGTACTTC. It specifies CSARDTGEGVYEQYF.

The rearrangement joins TRBV28 to TRBJ2-7; 9 bases agree with TRBD1. The CDR3 is 15 amino acids. V shed 3 bases, J shed 0 bases, and the junction held 3 bases outside the gene matches. Germline-derived CDR1 and CDR2 are MDHEN and SYDVKM. The CDR3 is CASSFPTGGSYEQYF. The CDR3 DNA reads as TGTGCCAGCAGTTTTCCGACAGGGGGCTCCTACGAGCAGTACTTC.

This clonotype was observed many times. In nucleotides, the CDR3 is TGTGCCAGCAGCTTAGCAGCTACAACAGGGATCTATGGCTACACCTTC. Its translation is CASSLAATTGIYGYTF. The V call is TRBV7-9, the J call TRBJ1-2; tentative D call: TRBD1 (6 bases). The CDR3 consists of 16 residues. Trimming pared 0 bases from V and 4 bases from J, leaving 15 bases between. CDR1 is SEHNR, CDR2 FQNEAQ, per germline (reference sequence).

The CDR3 DNA follows: TGTGCCAGCTATCCAGGACAGGGGTACGCGGAGACCCAGTACTTC. Residues: CASYPGQGYAETQYF. This chain joins TRBV2 and TRBJ2-5, with 9 bases lining up with TRBD1. This CDR3 comprises 15 residues. J lost 5 bases, V lost 8 bases, and 12 bases had no gene match. CDR1 is SNHLY, CDR2 FYNNEI, per germline.

This clonotype was counted ten times or more. The chain recombines TRBV7-9 with TRBJ1-2; the D is unclear. This CDR3 region has 11 residues. V was pared by 3 bases and J by 5 bases, with 4 bases between. The V gene's germline CDR1 is SEHNR and CDR2 FQNEAQ (reference sequence). CDR3 DNA sequence: TGTGCCAGCAGCTTTGGGTATGGCTACACCTTC. Protein product: CASSFGYGYTF.